This entry lists 22 T cell receptor beta chains sequenced from one sample in a study of T cell clusters in autoimmune cytopenias. One tube held mixed TRB-A and TRB-B primer pools for touch-down PCR. TCRdb re-called the multiplex PCR reads, yielding one record per CDR3 amino acid sequence without DNA. The ten most abundant clones cover around 33% of a sample with 9,500 to 12,000 distinct CDR3 sequences. TRB amplification used 250 ng of peripheral blood genomic DNA. The data also belong to a second study, concerning T cell repertoires in aging, cancer and after chemotherapy.

Sequenced sample: peripheral blood. The receptors shown here come from a human donor in good health.

The V gene is TRBV27, the J gene TRBJ2-5; the D gene TCRdb calls, TRBD1, cannot be checked with no DNA. Germline V gene lookup returns CDR1 MNHEY and CDR2 SMNVEV (reference sequence). This CDR3 has 14 residues. The CDR3 here is CASSTGGSKETQYF.

V gene TRBV30 combines with J gene TRBJ2-3; TCRdb picks TRBD1, but there is no DNA to check that call. The CDR3 contains 15 residues. Germline CDR1 reads GTSNPN; CDR2 reads SVGIG (reference sequence). The CDR3 region is CAWGTGTGLGDTQYF.

V and J are TRBV6-1 and TRBJ1-2; as DNA is missing, the TRBD1 call by TCRdb cannot be tested. The CDR3 is 14 amino acids. The germline CDR1 and CDR2 sequences are MNHNS and SASEGT. CDR3: CASSEAGGRYGYTF.

This chain connects TRBV6-5 to TRBJ2-3; checking the TCRdb D call of TRBD2 is not possible without DNA. CDR1 MNHEY and CDR2 SVGAGI come from the germline V gene. The CDR3 extends over 15 amino acids. The CDR3 spells CASRTSGRSTDTQYF.

J is TRBJ2-5 and V is TRBV19; TCRdb selects TRBD2, and the lack of DNA leaves this call unchecked. Per germline, CDR1 LNHDA and CDR2 SQIVND (reference sequence). The CDR3 extends over 15 amino acids. This chain's CDR3 is CASSIELTSLQTQYF.

The V and J genes are TRBV6-5 and TRBJ1-3; the D call of TRBD1 rests on TCRdb alone, since no DNA is present to check it. The length of the CDR3 is 15 residues. In germline, CDR1 is MNHEY, CDR2 SVGAGI. The CDR3 loop is CASRNSGESGNTIYF.

The rearrangement joins TRBV13 to TRBJ2-5. CDR3 size: 15 residues. Germline V gene data show CDR1 as PRHDT and CDR2 as FYEKMQ (reference sequence). This chain's CDR3 is CASSYRRKYQETQYF.

This clonotype ranks as medium-sized in terms of frequency. The chain recombines TRBV29-1 with TRBJ2-3; TCRdb's D gene call, TRBD1, goes unchecked for lack of DNA. The length of the CDR3 is 15 residues. The V gene's germline CDR1 is SQVTM and CDR2 ANQGSEA. The CDR3 is CSVRRGSGGADTQYF.

CDR3 loop: CASSPPSGGSGGELFF. V usage is TRBV18 and J usage is TRBJ2-2; TCRdb indicates TRBD1, and absent DNA this call remains unverified. This CDR3 spans 16 amino acids. CDR1 and CDR2 from the germline V gene are KGHSH and LQKENI.

The V and J genes are TRBV19 and TRBJ2-2; TCRdb's D gene call, TRBD1, goes unchecked for lack of DNA. Germline values: CDR1 LNHDA, CDR2 SQIVND (reference sequence). CDR3 length: 15 amino acids. CDR3: CASSIVGGLAGELFF.

The CDR3 region is CASSLLPTYNSPLHF. The V call is TRBV5-6, the J call TRBJ1-6. Per the germline V gene, CDR1 is SGHDT and CDR2 is YYEEEE. This CDR3 is 15 amino acids long.

The rearrangement joins TRBV10-3 to TRBJ2-1; TCRdb lists TRBD2, though no DNA is available to test this call. CDR1 and CDR2 from the germline V gene are ENHRY and SYGVKD. The CDR3 extends over 14 amino acids. The CDR3 protein is CAISPGLAGDEQFF.

V and J are TRBV19 and TRBJ2-1. The CDR3 has 15 amino acids. Germline CDR1 is LNHDA and CDR2 is SQIVND (reference sequence). This chain's CDR3 is CASSISEGSYNEQFF.

The rearrangement uses TRBV30 and TRBJ2-1. CDR1 and CDR2 (germline): GTSNPN, SVGIG (reference sequence). This CDR3 is built from 11 residues. This chain's CDR3 is CAWSVVNEQFF.

The chain couples TRBV6-1 to TRBJ2-3. This CDR3 comprises 11 residues. Germline CDR1 MNHNS, CDR2 SASEGT. The CDR3 loop is CASSEAEYRYF.

The rearrangement uses TRBV19 and TRBJ2-1; TCRdb's D call, TRBD2, is unchecked because there is no DNA. Germline V gene sequence: CDR1 LNHDA, CDR2 SQIVND (reference sequence). The length of the CDR3 is 15 residues. CDR3 residues: CASRGWTSGYNEQFF.

This sequence joins TRBV6-5 and TRBJ2-7; TCRdb's D call of TRBD1 is untestable without DNA. Germline values: CDR1 MNHEY, CDR2 SVGAGI. This CDR3 comprises 14 residues. The CDR3: CASSLTGPPYEQYF.

CDR3 amino acids: CSVALVLDRLSNEQFF. The chain carries TRBV29-1 and TRBJ2-1; TCRdb reports TRBD1, a call that lacks DNA to check it against. CDR1 is SQVTM, CDR2 ANQGSEA, per germline. The CDR3 is made up of 16 amino acids.

The gene calls are TRBV6-1 and TRBJ2-7; TCRdb selects TRBD1, and the lack of DNA leaves this call unchecked. The germline V gene encodes CDR1 MNHNS and CDR2 SASEGT. The CDR3 sequence is 14 residues long. CDR3 sequence reads: CAGSRDRALGEQYF.

This clonotype is classed as medium-sized by frequency. The rearrangement uses TRBV29-1 and TRBJ2-7; TCRdb indicates TRBD1, and absent DNA this call remains unverified. The CDR3 length is 14 residues. Germline CDR1 and CDR2: SQVTM and ANQGSEA. The CDR3 protein is CSVARDREVYEQYF.

The rearrangement joins TRBV19 to TRBJ2-1. CDR3 size: 13 residues. Germline V gene sequence: CDR1 LNHDA, CDR2 SQIVND (reference sequence). CDR3 residues: CASSPPPYNEQFF.

V usage is TRBV6-2 or TRBV6-3 and J usage is TRBJ1-2. This CDR3 has 12 amino acids. CDR1 and CDR2 from the germline V gene are MNHEY and SVGEGT. The CDR3 sequence: CASSYPDYGYTF.